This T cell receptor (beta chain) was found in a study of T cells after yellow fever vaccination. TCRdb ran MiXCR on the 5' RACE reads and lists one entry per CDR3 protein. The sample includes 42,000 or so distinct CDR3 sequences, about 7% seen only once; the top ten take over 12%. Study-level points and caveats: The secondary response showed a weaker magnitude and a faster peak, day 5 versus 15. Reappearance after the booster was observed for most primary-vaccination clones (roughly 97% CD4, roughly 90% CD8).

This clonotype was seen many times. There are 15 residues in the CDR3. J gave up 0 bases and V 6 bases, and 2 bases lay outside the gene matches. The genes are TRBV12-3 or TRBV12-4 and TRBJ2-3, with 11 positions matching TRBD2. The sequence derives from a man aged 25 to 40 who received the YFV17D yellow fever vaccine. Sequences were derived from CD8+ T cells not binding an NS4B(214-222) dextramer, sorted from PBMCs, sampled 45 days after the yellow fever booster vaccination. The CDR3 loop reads CASSRTSGSTDTQYF. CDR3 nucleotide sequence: TGTGCCAGCAGCCGGACTAGCGGGAGCACAGATACGCAGTATTTT.